The 10 T cell receptor beta chains presented below share a single source sample, sequenced in a study of human T cells and chemical hapten exposure. TCRdb fed the RACE reads into MiXCR, producing one record per CDR3 protein. The sample holds about 180,000 distinct CDR3 sequences; around 30% are singletons and the top ten take nearly 3%. Time point specified: pre-sensitization, week 0. The treatment here: therapeutic diphenylcyclopropenone sensitization with weekly scalp DPC. The sequences come from whole blood, collected in connection with sensitization to the hapten diphenylcyclopropenone (DPC). The receptors were sampled from a woman under 40 with alopecia areata. Some clones in this sample may be carry-over from other donors' samples.

Only a few counts were recorded for this clonotype. The chain recombines TRBV10-3 with TRBJ1-5; TRBD1 is a possible D gene (5 bases). The CDR3 loop spans 13 amino acids. In germline, CDR1 is ENHRY, CDR2 SYGVKD. Between the trimmed V and J ends, which lost 11 bases and 2 bases, there was a span of 13 bases. CDR3 sequence reads: CAVKGTGNQPQHF. The CDR3 DNA is TGTGCCGTTAAGGGGACGGGCAATCAGCCCCAGCATTTT.

The chain employs TRBV20-1 and TRBJ1-4, with 7 nucleotides matching TRBD1. CDR3 size: 14 residues. The junction had 17 bases not matched to a gene; V was cut back by 6 bases and J by 13 bases. From germline, CDR1 is DFQATT and CDR2 SNEGSKA (reference sequence). The CDR3: CSAVNRGPIVRLFF. In DNA, the CDR3 is TGCAGTGCCGTAAACAGGGGCCCTATAGTTAGACTGTTTTTT.

This clonotype was observed a single time. This chain links TRBV4-1 with TRBJ2-6; D is ambiguous. The CDR3 contains 18 residues. From germline, CDR1 is MGHRA and CDR2 YSYEKL. The V and J ends lost 4 bases and 0 bases respectively, with 16 bases between them. CDR3 sequence (DNA): TGCGCCAGCAGCCCCTTTTCGGGTATCACCTCTGGGGCCAACGTCCTGACTTTC. It codes for CASSPFSGITSGANVLTF.

The chain couples TRBV20-1 to TRBJ1-1; 9 bases are shared with TRBD1. V shed 0 bases, J shed 5 bases, and the junction held 13 bases outside the gene matches. This CDR3 is 17 amino acids long. From germline, CDR1 is DFQATT and CDR2 SNEGSKA (reference sequence). The DNA for the CDR3 is TGCAGTGCTAGAGACCCCCGGGGACAGGGAGGTTTGACTGAAGCTTTCTTT. It specifies CSARDPRGQGGLTEAFF.

The rearrangement uses TRBV2 and TRBJ2-7; 13 positions match TRBD2. Germline V gene data show CDR1 as SNHLY and CDR2 as FYNNEI. J gave up 3 bases and V 4 bases, and 3 bases lay outside the gene matches. This CDR3 spans 15 amino acids. CDR3 coding DNA: TGTGCCAGCAGTGTTCGACTAGCGGGGGGCTACGAGCAGTACTTC. The encoded protein is CASSVRLAGGYEQYF.

This clonotype has only a few counts. The chain recombines TRBV7-2 with TRBJ1-6; the D is unclear. Germline loops: CDR1 SGHTA, CDR2 FQGNSA. The V gene lost 5 bases and the J gene lost 9 bases, with 26 bases spanning the gap. This CDR3 contains 18 residues. CDR3 sequence: CASSGNRPGAGEGSPLHF. CDR3 nucleotide sequence: TGTGCCAGCAGCGGAAACCGACCCGGAGCTGGCGAAGGTTCACCCCTCCACTTT.

This clonotype was found a few times. The V call is TRBV5-1, the J call TRBJ2-1, with D uncertain. Germline V lookup: CDR1 SGHRS, CDR2 YFSETQ. V was shortened by 5 bases and J by 9 bases, with 15 bases between the two germline ends. CDR3 size: 13 residues. The chain's CDR3 is CASSYTDRGEQFF. DNA of the CDR3: TGCGCCAGCAGTTACACAGATCGTGGTGAGCAGTTCTTC.

The CDR3 region has the DNA TGTGCCAGCAGCCAAACCTGGGACTCCTATAATTCACCCCTCCACTTT. This sequence encodes CASSQTWDSYNSPLHF. The V and J genes are TRBV3-1 and TRBJ1-6; the D is unclear. Germline V gene data show CDR1 as LGHDT and CDR2 as YNNKEL (reference sequence). The CDR3 is made up of 16 amino acids. V was trimmed by 2 bases and J by 0 bases, leaving 8 bases between them.

This clonotype is a singleton in its sample. The CDR3 DNA reads TGTGCCAGCAGCTTGACTCCGGGACATCCCCGCACTGAAGCTTTCTTT. Translating gives CASSLTPGHPRTEAFF. This rearrangement joins TRBV5-5 to TRBJ1-1, with D possibly matching TRBD1 (6 bases). V shed 1 base and J shed 4 bases, with 17 bases lying between them. Per germline, CDR1 SGHKS and CDR2 YYEKEE (reference sequence). The CDR3 runs to 16 residues. Based on the CDR3 plus reference TRBV5-5 and TRBJ1-1, the full variable domain is DAGVTQSPTHLIKTRGQQVTLRCSPISGHKSVSWYQQVLGQGPQFIFQYYEKEERGRGNFPDRFSARQFPNYSSELNVNALLLGDSALYLCASSLTPGHPRTEAFFGQGTRLTVV.

This clonotype turned up a few times. J is TRBJ1-1 and V is TRBV5-1, with no clear D. Trimming removed 0 bases from V and 3 bases from J, with 18 bases in between. The CDR3 has 17 residues. The V gene's germline CDR1 is SGHRS and CDR2 YFSETQ. The CDR3 loop is CASSLGLLGLSDTEAFF. CDR3 nucleotides: TGCGCCAGCAGCTTGGGTCTTCTCGGCCTATCGGACACTGAAGCTTTCTTT.